A selection of T cell receptor beta chains follows, all from one sample in a study of control samples from healthy donors and cancer patients. The protocol was immunoSEQ multiplex PCR, while the TCRdb copy is restricted to in-frame clones and leaves out a portion. Of roughly 100,000 clones listed, just over 90% are singletons. The sample consisted of blood. The origin of the receptors is a woman aged 25 to 39 in good health. CDR3s include the opening cysteine and the closing phenylalanine or tryptophan. A D gene is named only where the DNA matches it firmly. Size values are once, few and many counts, or a class for expanded clones, and some rows have none.

D: .; V: TRBV4-2; size: .; J: TRBJ1-4; CDR3: CASSQASGATNEKLFF; DNA: TGTGCCAGCAGCCAAGCTTCAGGGGCTACTAATGAAAAACTGTTTTTT
D: .; V: TRBV19; size: .; J: TRBJ1-1; CDR3: CASSSQVSNTEAFF; DNA: TGTGCCAGTAGCTCACAGGTGTCGAACACTGAAGCTTTCTTT
D: .; V: TRBV28; size: .; J: TRBJ1-4; CDR3: CASSSQRVGEKLFF; DNA: TGTGCCAGCAGTTCCCAGAGGGTGGGGGAAAAACTGTTTTTT
D: .; V: TRBV25-1; size: .; J: TRBJ2-3; CDR3: CASSESRTSLYF; DNA: TGTGCCAGCAGTGAATCTAGGACCTCCTTATATTTT
D: TRBD1; V: TRBV3-1/TRBV3-2; size: .; J: TRBJ1-5; CDR3: CASSPSGQGVNQPQHF; DNA: TGTGCCAGCAGCCCAAGCGGACAGGGCGTAAATCAGCCCCAGCATTTT
D: .; V: TRBV10-1; size: .; J: TRBJ2-5; CDR3: CASSDRSGAGWTQYF; DNA: TGCGCCAGCAGTGATAGGTCAGGCGCTGGATGGACCCAGTACTTC
D: TRBD2; V: TRBV5-1; size: .; J: TRBJ2-7; CDR3: CASSPGTSGRYEQYF; DNA: TGCGCCAGCAGCCCGGGGACTAGCGGGCGGTACGAGCAGTACTTC
D: .; V: TRBV4-1; size: .; J: TRBJ2-5; CDR3: CASSQVTGETQYF; DNA: TGCGCCAGCAGCCAAGTAACAGGGGAGACCCAGTACTTC
D: .; V: TRBV5-1; size: .; J: TRBJ2-2; CDR3: CASSSLVTGELFF; DNA: TGCGCCAGCAGCTCCTTGGTGACCGGGGAGCTGTTTTTT
D: .; V: TRBV2; size: .; J: TRBJ1-5; CDR3: CASTREVVQPQHF; DNA: TGTGCCAGCACACGAGAGGTGGTTCAGCCCCAGCATTTT
D: .; V: TRBV12-3/TRBV12-4; size: .; J: TRBJ1-1; CDR3: CASSLTGGEAFF; DNA: TGTGCCAGCAGTTTAACAGGTGGTGAAGCTTTCTTT
D: TRBD1; V: TRBV30; size: .; J: TRBJ1-3; CDR3: CAWSAGTGGNTIYF; DNA: TGTGCCTGGAGTGCCGGGACAGGAGGAAACACCATATATTTT
D: .; V: TRBV7-9; size: few; J: TRBJ1-4; CDR3: CASSRTSTNEKLFF; DNA: TGTGCCAGCAGTAGAACGTCAACTAATGAAAAACTGTTTTTT
D: TRBD1; V: TRBV28; size: .; J: TRBJ2-7; CDR3: CASSSQGAEDYEQYF; DNA: TGTGCCAGCAGTTCCCAGGGGGCGGAGGACTACGAGCAGTACTTC
D: TRBD1; V: TRBV19; size: .; J: TRBJ1-6; CDR3: CASSKEDRVGSPLHF; DNA: TGTGCCAGTAGTAAAGAGGACAGGGTTGGTTCACCCCTCCACTTT
D: TRBD1; V: TRBV3-1/TRBV3-2; size: .; J: TRBJ1-2; CDR3: CASSQPQGSNYGYTF; DNA: TGTGCCAGCAGCCAACCACAGGGGTCTAACTATGGCTACACCTTC
D: TRBD1; V: TRBV19; size: .; J: TRBJ1-2; CDR3: CASSRGQLNYGYTF; DNA: TGTGCCAGTAGTCGGGGACAGTTGAACTATGGCTACACCTTC
D: .; V: TRBV6-5; size: .; J: TRBJ1-1; CDR3: CASSLRRGATEAFF; DNA: TGTGCCAGCAGTCTCCGAAGAGGAGCCACTGAAGCTTTCTTT
D: .; V: TRBV12-3/TRBV12-4; size: .; J: TRBJ1-4; CDR3: CASSFNGEKLFF; DNA: TGTGCCAGCAGTTTTAACGGTGAAAAACTGTTTTTT
D: TRBD2; V: TRBV4-1; size: few; J: TRBJ2-7; CDR3: CASSREESSYEQYF; DNA: TGCGCCAGCTCGCGGGAGGAGAGCTCCTACGAGCAGTACTTC
D: .; V: TRBV23-1; size: .; J: TRBJ2-3; CDR3: CASSQSKRGPYRGRYGTDTQYF; DNA: TGCGCCAGCAGTCAATCGAAACGGGGACCTTATCGGGGAAGATACGGCACAGATACGCAGTATTTT
D: TRBD1; V: TRBV27; size: .; J: TRBJ1-6; CDR3: CASSRTGASSYNSPLHF; DNA: TGTGCCAGCAGTCGGACAGGGGCGAGCTCCTATAATTCACCCCTCCACTTT
D: .; V: TRBV28; size: .; J: TRBJ2-1; CDR3: CASSSRLAGSYNEQFF; DNA: TGTGCCAGCAGTTCGCGTCTCGCGGGGTCCTACAATGAGCAGTTCTTC
D: TRBD2; V: TRBV7-9; size: .; J: TRBJ2-7; CDR3: CASSSIGREVSYEQYF; DNA: TGTGCCAGCAGCTCCATCGGGAGGGAGGTTTCCTACGAGCAGTACTTC
D: TRBD1; V: TRBV5-1; size: .; J: TRBJ1-2; CDR3: CASSEGQYYGYTF; DNA: TGCGCCAGCAGCGAGGGACAGTACTATGGCTACACCTTC
D: .; V: TRBV28; size: .; J: TRBJ2-1; CDR3: CASSSDREDKFF; DNA: TGTGCCAGCAGTTCCGACAGGGAGGATAAGTTCTTC
D: .; V: TRBV11-2; size: .; J: TRBJ1-1; CDR3: CASSPSAGTYDTEAFF; DNA: TGTGCCAGCAGCCCCTCAGCGGGGACCTACGACACTGAAGCTTTCTTT
D: .; V: TRBV5-4; size: few; J: TRBJ1-2; CDR3: CASSPHGAAGTYGYTF; DNA: TGTGCCAGCAGCCCGCACGGCGCAGCCGGAACCTATGGCTACACCTTC
D: TRBD1; V: TRBV28; size: .; J: TRBJ1-5; CDR3: CASTLMFAGGFQPQHF; DNA: TGTGCCAGCACTCTAATGTTCGCAGGGGGTTTCCAGCCCCAGCATTTT
D: .; V: TRBV6-5; size: .; J: TRBJ1-4; CDR3: CASSYSSRGKLFF; DNA: TGTGCCAGCAGTTACTCGAGTCGGGGAAAACTGTTTTTT
D: .; V: TRBV12-3/TRBV12-4; size: .; J: TRBJ1-1; CDR3: CASSPKYTEAFF; DNA: TGTGCCAGCAGTCCCAAATACACTGAAGCTTTCTTT
D: TRBD2; V: TRBV25-1; size: .; J: TRBJ2-1; CDR3: CASSSSGRPNEQFF; DNA: TGTGCCAGCAGTAGTAGCGGGAGACCCAATGAGCAGTTCTTC
D: TRBD2; V: TRBV5-4; size: .; J: TRBJ2-7; CDR3: CASSSRLAGSYEQYF; DNA: TGTGCCAGCAGCTCGAGGCTAGCGGGCTCCTACGAGCAGTACTTC
D: .; V: TRBV9; size: .; J: TRBJ2-6; CDR3: CASSGGANVLTF; DNA: TGTGCCAGCTCCGGTGGGGCCAACGTCCTGACTTTC